This TCR beta chain was documented in a study of blood T cell repertoires in COVID-19. Study as a whole: The cDNA or gDNA used as material had been derived from T cells, B-cell-depleted T cells, or PBMCs.

V was clipped by 6 bases and J by 3 bases, with 12 bases between them. The CDR3 contains 13 residues. Sequencing was performed with immunoSEQ multiplex PCR; in TCRdb, only in-frame clones are kept and a portion is missing. Among over 250,000 clones, about 73% were seen once, and the ten largest hold around 3.4%. The clonotype originates from a woman over 75 with acute or convalescent COVID-19. Sequenced: peripheral blood. V and J are TRBV12-3 or TRBV12-4 and TRBJ2-7, with D possibly being TRBD1 (6 bases). CDR3 DNA sequence: TGTGCCAGCAGGCTACAGGGTAACTACGAGCAGTACTTC. Its protein is CASRLQGNYEQYF.